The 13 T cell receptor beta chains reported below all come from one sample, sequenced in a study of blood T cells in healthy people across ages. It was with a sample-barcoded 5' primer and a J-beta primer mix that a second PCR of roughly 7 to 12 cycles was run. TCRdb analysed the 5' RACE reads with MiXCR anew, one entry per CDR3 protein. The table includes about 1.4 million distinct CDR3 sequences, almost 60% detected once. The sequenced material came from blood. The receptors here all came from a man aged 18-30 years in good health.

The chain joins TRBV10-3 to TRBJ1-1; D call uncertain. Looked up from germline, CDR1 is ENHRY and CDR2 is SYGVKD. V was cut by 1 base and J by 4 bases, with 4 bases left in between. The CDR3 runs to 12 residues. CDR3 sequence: CAISEFGTEAFF. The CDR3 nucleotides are TGTGCCATCAGTGAGTTCGGCACTGAAGCTTTCTTT.

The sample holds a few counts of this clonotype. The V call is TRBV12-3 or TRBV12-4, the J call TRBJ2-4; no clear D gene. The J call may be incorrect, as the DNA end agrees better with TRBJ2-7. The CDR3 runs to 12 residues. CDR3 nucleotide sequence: TGTGCCAGCAGTTCGGAGAACTACGAGCAGTACTTC. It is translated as CASSSENYEQYF.

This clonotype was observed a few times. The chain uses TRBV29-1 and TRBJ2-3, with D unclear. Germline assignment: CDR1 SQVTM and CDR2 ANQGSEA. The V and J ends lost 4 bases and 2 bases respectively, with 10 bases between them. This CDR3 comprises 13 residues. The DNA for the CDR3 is TGCAGCGTTGGCGTCTCGACCACAGATACGCAGTATTTT. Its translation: CSVGVSTTDTQYF.

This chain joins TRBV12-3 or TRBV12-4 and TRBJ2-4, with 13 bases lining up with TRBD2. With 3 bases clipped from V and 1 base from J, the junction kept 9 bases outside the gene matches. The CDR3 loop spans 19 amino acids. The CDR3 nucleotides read TGTGCCAGCAGTTTCTGGACTAGCGGGAGTGATGGGGCCAAAAACATTCAGTACTTC. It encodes CASSFWTSGSDGAKNIQYF.

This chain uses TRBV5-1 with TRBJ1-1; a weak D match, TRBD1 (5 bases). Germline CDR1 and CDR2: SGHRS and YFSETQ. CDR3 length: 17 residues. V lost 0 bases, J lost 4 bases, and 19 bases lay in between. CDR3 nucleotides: TGCGCCAGCAGCTTGGAGGCAGGGCAAAGGGCGGGCACTGAAGCTTTCTTT. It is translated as CASSLEAGQRAGTEAFF.

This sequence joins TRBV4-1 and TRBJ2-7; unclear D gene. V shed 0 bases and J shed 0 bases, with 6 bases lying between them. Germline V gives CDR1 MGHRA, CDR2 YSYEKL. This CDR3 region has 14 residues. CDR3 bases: TGCGCCAGCAGCCAAGACGTCCTCTCCTACGAGCAGTACTTC. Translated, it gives CASSQDVLSYEQYF.

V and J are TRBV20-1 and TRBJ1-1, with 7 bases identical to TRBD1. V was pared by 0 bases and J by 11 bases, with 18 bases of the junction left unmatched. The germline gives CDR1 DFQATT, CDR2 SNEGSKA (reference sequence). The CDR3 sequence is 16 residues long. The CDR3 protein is CSARDKDRRAAGLAFF. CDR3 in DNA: TGCAGTGCTAGAGATAAGGACAGGAGAGCTGCCGGTCTGGCTTTCTTT.

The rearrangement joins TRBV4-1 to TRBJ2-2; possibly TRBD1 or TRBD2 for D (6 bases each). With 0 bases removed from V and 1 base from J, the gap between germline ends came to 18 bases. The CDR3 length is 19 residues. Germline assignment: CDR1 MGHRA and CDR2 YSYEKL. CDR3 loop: CASSQEGRGPRWNTGELFF. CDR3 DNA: TGCGCCAGCAGCCAAGAAGGACGGGGGCCTCGCTGGAACACCGGGGAGCTGTTTTTT.

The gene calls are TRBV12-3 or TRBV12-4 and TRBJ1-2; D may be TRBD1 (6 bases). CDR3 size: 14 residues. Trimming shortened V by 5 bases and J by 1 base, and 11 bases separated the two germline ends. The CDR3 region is CASSQRDINYGYTF. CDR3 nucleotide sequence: TGTGCCAGCAGTCAACGGGACATTAACTATGGCTACACCTTC.

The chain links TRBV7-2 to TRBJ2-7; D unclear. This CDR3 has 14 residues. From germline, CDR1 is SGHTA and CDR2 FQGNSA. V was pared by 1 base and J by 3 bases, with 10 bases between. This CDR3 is CASSLEANVYEQYF. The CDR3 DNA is TGTGCCAGCAGCTTAGAGGCCAACGTCTACGAGCAGTACTTC.

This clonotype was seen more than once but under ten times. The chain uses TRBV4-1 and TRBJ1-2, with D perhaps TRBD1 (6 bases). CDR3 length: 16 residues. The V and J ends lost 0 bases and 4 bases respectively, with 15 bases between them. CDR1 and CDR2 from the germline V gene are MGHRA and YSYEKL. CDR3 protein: CASSQEDRGGVYGYTF. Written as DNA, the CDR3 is TGCGCCAGCAGCCAAGAGGATAGAGGGGGAGTCTATGGCTACACCTTC.

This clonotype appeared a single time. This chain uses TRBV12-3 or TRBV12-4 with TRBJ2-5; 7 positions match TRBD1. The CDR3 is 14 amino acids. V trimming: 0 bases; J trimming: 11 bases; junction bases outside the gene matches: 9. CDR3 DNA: TGTGCCAGCAGTTTAGCGCTGGGGACAGATGAGCAGTACTTC. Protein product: CASSLALGTDEQYF.

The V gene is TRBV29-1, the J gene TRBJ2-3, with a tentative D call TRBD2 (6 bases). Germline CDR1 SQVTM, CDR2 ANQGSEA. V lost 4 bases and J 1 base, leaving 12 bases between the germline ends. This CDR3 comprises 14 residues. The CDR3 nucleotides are TGCAGCGTTGGCCGGGGGATCGGCACAGATACGCAGTATTTT. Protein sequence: CSVGRGIGTDTQYF.